This T cell receptor beta chain was identified during a study of blood T cell repertoires in COVID-19. Study at large: Nucleic acid was either cDNA or gDNA, and it came from T cells, B-cell-depleted T cells, or PBMCs.

It was during active infection that Seattle patients were enrolled and then longitudinally followed. The CDR3 is 13 residues long. Trimming stripped 4 bases from V and 4 bases from J, with 10 bases between. Germline V CDR1 and CDR2: LGHDT, YNNKEL (reference sequence). This clone was seen a single time. Only in-frame clones appear in the TCRdb table, and some are missing; sequencing was by immunoSEQ multiplex PCR. The table shows just under 350,000 clones, with 88% occurring only once. This receptor was identified in a woman in her 70s with COVID-19, enrolled during active disease. The specimen sequenced was peripheral blood. The rearrangement uses TRBV3-1 (or the pseudogene TRBV3-2) and TRBJ1-1; possibly TRBD1 for D (5 bases). As DNA, the CDR3 is TGTGCCAGCAGCCTTGACAGTCGCACTGAAGCTTTCTTT. Amino acids: CASSLDSRTEAFF.